This T cell receptor beta chain was sequenced in a study of spatial heterogeneity in lung cancer. Overall study context: Alpha-chain detections were consistently fewer than beta-chain detections among the sequences. Study-wide points: Blood showed ubiquitous tumor TCRs more often at resection than at routine follow-up.

The CDR3 sequence is 14 residues long. V lost 6 bases and J 2 bases, leaving 13 bases between the germline ends. Many counts were recorded for this clonotype. Its antigen remains unidentified. A unique molecular identifier was attached to every TCR cDNA molecule. TCRdb independently ran MiXCR on the 5' RACE reads; one entry per CDR3 protein. The repertoire holds around 74,000 distinct CDR3 sequences, with less than 15% as singletons. Time point reported: sample taken at primary tumor resection. No cells were sorted before sequencing. The whole RNA sequenced was extracted from tumor, nontumor lung or frozen PBMC.

The chain employs TRBV12-3 or TRBV12-4 and TRBJ2-5; no definite D call. Sample: PBMCs, taken at surgery. The TCR was taken from a male donor with early-stage non-small cell lung cancer. The CDR3 loop is CASSLQGWQETQYF. The CDR3 region has the DNA TGTGCCAGCAGCCTACAAGGATGGCAAGAGACCCAGTACTTC.